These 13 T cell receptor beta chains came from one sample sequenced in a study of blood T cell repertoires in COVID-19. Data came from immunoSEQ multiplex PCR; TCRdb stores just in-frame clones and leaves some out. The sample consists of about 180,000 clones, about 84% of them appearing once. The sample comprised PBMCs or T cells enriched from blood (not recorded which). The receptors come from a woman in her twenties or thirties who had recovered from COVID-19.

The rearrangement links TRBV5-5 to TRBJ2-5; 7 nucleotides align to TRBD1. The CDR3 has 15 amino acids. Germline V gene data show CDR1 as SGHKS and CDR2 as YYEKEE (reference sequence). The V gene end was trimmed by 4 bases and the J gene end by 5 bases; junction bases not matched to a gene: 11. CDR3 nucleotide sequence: TGTGCCAGCAGCGGCCGACAGGGTGCGATGGAGACCCAGTACTTC. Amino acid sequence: CASSGRQGAMETQYF.

CDR3 region: CASSQTGQAGYTF. The DNA of the CDR3 is TGTGCCAGCAGCCAAACGGGACAGGCTGGCTACACCTTC. The rearrangement joins TRBV3-1 (or the pseudogene TRBV3-2) to TRBJ1-2, with TRBD1 matching 8 bases. Per germline, CDR1 LGHDT and CDR2 YNNKEL (reference sequence). The V and J ends lost 2 bases and 7 bases, in that order; junction bases with no gene match: 3. This CDR3 contains 13 residues.

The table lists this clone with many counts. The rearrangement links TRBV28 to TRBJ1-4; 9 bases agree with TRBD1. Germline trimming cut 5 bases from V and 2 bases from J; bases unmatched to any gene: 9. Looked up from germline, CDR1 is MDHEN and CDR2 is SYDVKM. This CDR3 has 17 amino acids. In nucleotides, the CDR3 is TGTGCCAGCAGTCGAAGGGGACAGGGAAGGACTAATGAAAAACTGTTTTTT. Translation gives CASSRRGQGRTNEKLFF.

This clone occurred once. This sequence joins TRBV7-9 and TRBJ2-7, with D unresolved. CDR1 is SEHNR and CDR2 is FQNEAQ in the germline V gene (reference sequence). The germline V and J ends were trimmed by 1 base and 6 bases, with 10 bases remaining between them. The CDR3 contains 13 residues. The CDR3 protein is CASSLEFSTEQYF. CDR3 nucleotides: TGTGCCAGCAGCTTAGAATTCTCTACCGAGCAGTACTTC. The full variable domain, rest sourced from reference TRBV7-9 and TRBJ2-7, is DTGVSQNPRHKITKRGQNVTFRCDPISEHNRLYWYRQTLGQGPEFLTYFQNEAQLEKSRLLSDRFSAERPKGSFSTLEIQRTEQGDSAMYLCASSLEFSTEQYFGPGTRLTVT.

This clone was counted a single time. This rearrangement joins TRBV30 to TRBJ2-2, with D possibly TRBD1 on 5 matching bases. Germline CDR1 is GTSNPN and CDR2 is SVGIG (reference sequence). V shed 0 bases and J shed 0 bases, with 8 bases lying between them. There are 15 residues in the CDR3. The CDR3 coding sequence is TGTGCCTGGAGTGTTAGGGGCGCGAACACCGGGGAGCTGTTTTTT. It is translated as CAWSVRGANTGELFF.

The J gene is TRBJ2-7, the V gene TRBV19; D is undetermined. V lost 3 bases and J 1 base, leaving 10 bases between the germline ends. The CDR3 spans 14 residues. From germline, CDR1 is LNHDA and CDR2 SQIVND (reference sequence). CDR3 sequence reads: CASSIFGQSYEQYF. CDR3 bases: TGTGCCAGTAGTATCTTTGGCCAGTCCTACGAGCAGTACTTC.

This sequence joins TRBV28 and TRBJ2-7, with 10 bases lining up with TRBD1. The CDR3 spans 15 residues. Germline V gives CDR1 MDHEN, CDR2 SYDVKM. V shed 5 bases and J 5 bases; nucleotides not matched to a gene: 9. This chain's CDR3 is CASSPATGGINEQYF. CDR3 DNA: TGTGCCAGCAGTCCGGCGACAGGGGGCATCAACGAGCAGTACTTC. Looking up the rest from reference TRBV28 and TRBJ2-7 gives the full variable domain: DVKVTQSSRYLVKRTGEKVFLECVQDMDHENMFWYRQDPGLGLRLIYFSYDVKMKEKGDIPEGYSVSREKKERFSLILESASTNQTSMYLCASSPATGGINEQYFGPGTRLTVT.

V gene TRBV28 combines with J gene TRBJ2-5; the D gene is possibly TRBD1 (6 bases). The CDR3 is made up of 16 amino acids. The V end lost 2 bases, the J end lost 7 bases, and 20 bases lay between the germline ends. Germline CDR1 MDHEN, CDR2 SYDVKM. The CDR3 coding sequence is TGTGCCAGCAGTTTAACCGGGACACCCAAAGATGGGACCCAGTACTTC. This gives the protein CASSLTGTPKDGTQYF.

The CDR3: CASSTNYSGRALGTDTQYF. The CDR3 DNA reads TGTGCCAGCAGCACGAACTATAGCGGGAGGGCCCTCGGGACAGATACGCAGTATTTT. The V call is TRBV6-2 or TRBV6-3, the J call TRBJ2-3; TRBD2 matches at 11 bases. With V trimmed by 6 bases and J by 3 bases, 17 bases remained unmatched. CDR3 length: 19 amino acids. Germline loops: CDR1 MNHEY, CDR2 SVGEGT.

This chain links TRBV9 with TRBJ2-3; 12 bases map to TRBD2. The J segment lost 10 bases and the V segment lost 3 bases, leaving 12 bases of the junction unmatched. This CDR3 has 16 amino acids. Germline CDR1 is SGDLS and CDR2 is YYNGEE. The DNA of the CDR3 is TGTGCCAGCAGCGCCGGGACTAGCGGGCTGGTCGGTGCGCAGTATTTT. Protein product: CASSAGTSGLVGAQYF.

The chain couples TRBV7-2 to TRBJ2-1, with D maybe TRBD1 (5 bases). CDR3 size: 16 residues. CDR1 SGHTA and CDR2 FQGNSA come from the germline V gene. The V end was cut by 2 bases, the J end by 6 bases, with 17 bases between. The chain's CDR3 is CASSLSPGSVLNEQFF. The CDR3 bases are TGTGCCAGCAGCTTAAGTCCAGGGTCGGTGCTCAATGAGCAGTTCTTC.

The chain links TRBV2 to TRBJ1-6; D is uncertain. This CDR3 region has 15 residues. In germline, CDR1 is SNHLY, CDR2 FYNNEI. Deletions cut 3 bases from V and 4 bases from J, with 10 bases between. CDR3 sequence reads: CASSDLEAYNSPLHF. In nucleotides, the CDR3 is TGTGCCAGCAGTGATTTGGAGGCATATAATTCACCCCTCCACTTT.

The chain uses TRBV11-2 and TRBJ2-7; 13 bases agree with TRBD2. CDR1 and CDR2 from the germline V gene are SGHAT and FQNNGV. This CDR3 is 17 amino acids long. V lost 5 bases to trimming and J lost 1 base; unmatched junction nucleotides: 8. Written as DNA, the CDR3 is TGTGCCAGCAGCGCTACTAGCGGGAGGGCCCCGTCCTACGAGCAGTACTTC. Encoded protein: CASSATSGRAPSYEQYF.